This T cell receptor (beta chain) was captured by sequencing in a study of T cells after yellow fever vaccination. The V end was cut by 6 bases, the J end by 5 bases, with 16 bases between. This CDR3 is 13 amino acids long. CDR1 and CDR2 from the germline V gene are SQVTM and ANQGSEA. This clonotype has a single count. TCRdb passed the 5' RACE reads through MiXCR, listing each CDR3 protein once. This table has 550,000 or so distinct CDR3 sequences, over 15% appearing once. J is TRBJ2-5 and V is TRBV29-1; no clear D gene. The TCR comes from a man aged 30-40 years who received the YFV17D yellow fever vaccine. The sequenced sample was PBMCs, obtained 15 days after the yellow fever booster vaccination. Written as DNA, the CDR3 is TGCAGCGTGAATTGGGGTTATGGGGAGACCCAGTACTTC. Its protein is CSVNWGYGETQYF.